The 31 T cell receptor beta chains in this list originate from one sample, sequenced in a study of T-cell memory formation after mild COVID-19. TCRdb recomputed calls from the 5' RACE reads with MiXCR, one row per CDR3 protein. Among more than 150,000 distinct CDR3 sequences, roughly 20% were seen once, and the ten largest hold around 3.9%. The specimen was PBMCs or a T cell subset sorted from them (not recorded which). The receptors stem from a man aged 18 to 29 who had mild COVID-19 (a few samples of this study predate the infection). Cell type and time point are not known.

There are many counts of this clonotype. The chain is built from TRBV5-1 and TRBJ2-1, with 12 bases aligning to TRBD2. There are 17 residues in the CDR3. Trimming removed 3 bases from V and 0 bases from J; junction bases left unmatched: 4. In germline, CDR1 is SGHRS, CDR2 YFSETQ. The CDR3: CASSSGLAGSSYNEQFF. The CDR3 DNA sequence: TGCGCCAGCAGCTCCGGACTAGCGGGGAGCTCCTACAATGAGCAGTTCTTC.

This clonotype has just one count. The genes are TRBV18 and TRBJ1-5; tentatively, D is TRBD1 (6 bases). Germline V lookup: CDR1 KGHSH, CDR2 LQKENI. The CDR3 spans 14 residues. Between the trimmed V and J ends, which lost 3 bases and 10 bases, there was a span of 16 bases. Here the CDR3 DNA reads TGTGCCAGCTCACCTGCGACAGGACCCAGCCCCCAGCATTTT. Translation gives CASSPATGPSPQHF.

This clonotype was found a few times. The chain carries TRBV19 and TRBJ2-3, with D hard to call. The CDR3 spans 14 residues. Germline loops: CDR1 LNHDA, CDR2 SQIVND (reference sequence). V shed 3 bases and J shed 3 bases, with 10 bases lying between them. This chain's CDR3 is CASSIAPATDTQYF. CDR3 coding DNA: TGTGCCAGTAGTATCGCGCCAGCGACAGATACGCAGTATTTT.

This clonotype was detected a few times. The chain recombines TRBV20-1 with TRBJ1-2; 8 nucleotides match TRBD1. The CDR3 runs to 13 residues. The germline V gene encodes CDR1 DFQATT and CDR2 SNEGSKA (reference sequence). V was clipped by 5 bases and J by 4 bases; unmatched bases: 6. The CDR3 coding sequence is TGCAGTGCTTCCCGGGACAGGTTCTATGGCTACACCTTC. Its translation: CSASRDRFYGYTF.

This clonotype has ten or more counts. This chain uses TRBV5-1 with TRBJ2-4; the match to TRBD1 covers 7 bases. J lost 7 bases, V lost 0 bases, and 1 base had no gene match. CDR3 size: 13 residues. Germline loops: CDR1 SGHRS, CDR2 YFSETQ. CDR3 in DNA: TGCGCCAGCAGCTTGGTGGGACAGAACATTCAGTACTTC. Translation gives CASSLVGQNIQYF.

This clonotype appeared a few times. This chain links TRBV10-2 with TRBJ1-2; perhaps TRBD1 as D (6 bases). V was clipped by 4 bases and J by 4 bases, with 7 bases between them. This CDR3 is built from 12 residues. Germline-derived CDR1 and CDR2 are WSHSY and SAAADI. The CDR3 here is CASSGTAYGYTF. CDR3 sequence (DNA): TGCGCCAGCAGTGGGACAGCCTATGGCTACACCTTC.

This clonotype was observed a handful of times. The rearrangement uses TRBV7-2 and TRBJ2-5, with a tentative D call TRBD2 (6 bases). CDR3 length: 17 residues. Germline-derived CDR1 and CDR2 are SGHTA and FQGNSA. V was clipped by 2 bases and J by 2 bases, with 18 bases between them. The CDR3 loop is CASSLRSPGGGQETQYF. CDR3 coding DNA: TGTGCCAGCAGCTTACGGTCGCCGGGCGGAGGGCAAGAGACCCAGTACTTC. Combining the CDR3 with reference TRBV7-2 and TRBJ2-5 gives the whole variable domain GAGVSQSPSNKVTEKGKDVELRCDPISGHTALYWYRQSLGQGLEFLIYFQGNSAPDKSGLPSDRFSAERTGGSVSTLTIQRTQQEDSAVYLCASSLRSPGGGQETQYFGPGTRLLVL.

The table lists this clonotype with a few counts. This rearrangement joins TRBV5-1 to TRBJ1-3; D is perhaps TRBD1 (5 bases). Germline V gene sequence: CDR1 SGHRS, CDR2 YFSETQ. V was trimmed by 3 bases and J by 0 bases, leaving 10 bases between them. This CDR3 has 15 residues. This chain's CDR3 is CASSWDGRSGNTIYF. In DNA, the CDR3 is TGCGCCAGCAGCTGGGACGGGCGCTCTGGAAACACCATATATTTT. Complete variable domain (other parts from reference TRBV5-1 and TRBJ1-3): KAGVTQTPRYLIKTRGQQVTLSCSPISGHRSVSWYQQTPGQGLQFLFEYFSETQRNKGNFPGRFSGRQFSNSRSEMNVSTLELGDSALYLCASSWDGRSGNTIYFGEGSWLTVV.

This clonotype was counted between two and nine times. J is TRBJ2-5 and V is TRBV24-1; D remains unclear. The CDR3 sequence is 13 residues long. V was clipped by 4 bases and J by 1 base, with 6 bases between them. From germline, CDR1 is KGHDR and CDR2 SFDVKD. DNA for the CDR3: TGTGCCACCAGTGACGGGCTCCAAGAGACCCAGTACTTC. This gives the protein CATSDGLQETQYF.

In its sample, this clonotype was seen a few times. The V and J genes are TRBV7-3 and TRBJ2-3; no firm D call. Germline V gene lookup returns CDR1 SGHTA and CDR2 FQGTGA. The CDR3 is made up of 14 amino acids. Trimming took 5 bases from V and 4 from J, leaving 13 bases between them. CDR3 amino acids: CASSANLRADTQYF. The CDR3 DNA sequence: TGTGCCAGCAGCGCTAACTTGCGTGCAGATACGCAGTATTTT.

The chain joins TRBV4-3 to TRBJ1-2; D might be TRBD1 (5 bases). CDR1 is LGHNA, CDR2 YSLEER, per germline. V lost 0 bases to trimming and J lost 4 bases, with 12 bases between them. The CDR3 is 15 residues long. The CDR3 bases are TGCGCCAGCAGCCAAGAATTGCGGCAGGGCTATGGCTACACCTTC. It translates to CASSQELRQGYGYTF.

This clonotype was counted between two and nine times. The J gene is TRBJ2-3, the V gene TRBV24-1; TRBD1 matches 7 bases. The CDR3 is 15 amino acids. Germline V gene sequence: CDR1 KGHDR, CDR2 SFDVKD. Germline trimming cut 4 bases from V and 3 bases from J; bases unmatched to any gene: 6. The CDR3 protein is CATSEGGAVTDTQYF. CDR3 sequence (DNA): TGTGCCACCAGTGAAGGGGGCGCGGTAACAGATACGCAGTATTTT.

This clonotype has just a few counts. The chain links TRBV7-2 to TRBJ2-7; tentative D call: TRBD1 (5 bases). The CDR3 has 15 residues. V lost 5 bases and J 0 bases, leaving 14 bases between the germline ends. The germline V gene encodes CDR1 SGHTA and CDR2 FQGNSA. The CDR3 nucleotides read TGTGCCAGCAGCGACCCGACAGAAGCCTCCTACGAGCAGTACTTC. It is translated as CASSDPTEASYEQYF.

The gene calls are TRBV5-1 and TRBJ1-6; D is undetermined. There are 15 residues in the CDR3. Germline V lookup: CDR1 SGHRS, CDR2 YFSETQ. Trimming stripped 4 bases from V and 6 bases from J, with 14 bases between. This chain's CDR3 is CASSNRTGSNSPLHF. The DNA of the CDR3 is TGCGCCAGCAGCAACCGGACCGGGTCTAATTCACCCCTCCACTTT.

This clonotype was found a few times. CDR3 bases: TGTGCCAGCAGCTTAGGGCTGCTAATGAACACTGAAGCTTTCTTT. Amino acid sequence: CASSLGLLMNTEAFF. This chain joins TRBV7-2 and TRBJ1-1; the D is unclear. CDR3 length equals 15 residues. Germline CDR1 reads SGHTA; CDR2 reads FQGNSA. Trimming removed 1 base from V and 0 bases from J, with 9 bases in between.

The genes are TRBV7-2 and TRBJ2-7; possible D gene TRBD2, 5 bases. Trimming pared 0 bases from V and 6 bases from J, leaving 9 bases between. Germline-derived CDR1 and CDR2 are SGHTA and FQGNSA. CDR3 length: 13 amino acids. The CDR3 region has the DNA TGTGCCAGCAGCTTAGCCGGGATACGCGAGCAGTACGTC. Translation gives CASSLAGIREQYV.

As regards this clonotype: Given a much more abundant clone one base away, this may be a read error. The V gene is TRBV5-1, the J gene TRBJ2-1; 7 bases fit TRBD2. The CDR3 is made up of 15 amino acids. The trim removed 0 bases at V and 3 bases at J, leaving 3 bases unmatched. The V gene's germline CDR1 is SGHRS and CDR2 YFSETQ. CDR3 in amino acids: CASSLASGDYNEQFF. The CDR3, as DNA: TGCGCCAGCAGCTTGGCTAGCGGAGACTACAATGAGCAGTTCTTC.

This chain joins TRBV9 and TRBJ2-6; 7 bases map to TRBD1. This CDR3 comprises 16 residues. Germline CDR1 reads SGDLS; CDR2 reads YYNGEE. The V gene end was trimmed by 3 bases and the J gene end by 0 bases; junction bases not matched to a gene: 3. CDR3 sequence reads: CASSETGASGANVLTF. DNA for the CDR3: TGTGCCAGCAGCGAAACAGGGGCCTCTGGGGCCAACGTCCTGACTTTC.

V and J are TRBV6-2 or TRBV6-3 and TRBJ2-1; 7 positions match TRBD1. This CDR3 comprises 13 residues. After removal of 6 bases from V and 8 bases from J, the junction contained 7 bases not matched to a gene. Germline V gene data show CDR1 as MNHEY and CDR2 as SVGEGT. The DNA of the CDR3 is TGTGCCAGCAGCGACAGGGTCCTATATGAGCAGTTCTTC. The encoded protein is CASSDRVLYEQFF.

This clonotype has more than one count but fewer than ten. The rearrangement joins TRBV5-1 to TRBJ2-7; D uncertain. Trimming cost V 0 bases and J 6 bases, with 4 bases left between them. CDR1 and CDR2 (germline): SGHRS, YFSETQ. The CDR3 totals 11 residues. The CDR3 spells CASSLGFEQYF. The CDR3 DNA reads as TGCGCCAGCAGCTTGGGGTTCGAGCAGTACTTC.

This clonotype was seen a few times. The V and J genes are TRBV10-3 and TRBJ2-3; 7 bases are a match to TRBD1. The CDR3 covers 14 residues. CDR1 and CDR2 (germline): ENHRY, SYGVKD. V trimming: 10 bases; J trimming: 2 bases; junction bases outside the gene matches: 9. For the CDR3, the DNA is TGTGCCACAACTTCGGGACAGCACACAGATACGCAGTATTTT. Translating gives CATTSGQHTDTQYF.

This CDR3 reads CSATNTGYYEQYF. In DNA, the CDR3 is TGCAGTGCGACAAACACAGGTTACTACGAGCAGTACTTC. The chain has TRBV20-1 and TRBJ2-7; D is perhaps TRBD1 (5 bases). V dropped 6 bases and J dropped 3 bases, with 15 bases sitting between them. This CDR3 spans 13 amino acids. Germline CDR1 is DFQATT and CDR2 is SNEGSKA (reference sequence).

This clonotype was seen a handful of times. The chain's CDR3 is CASSTLTAAKNIQYF. The CDR3 coding sequence is TGTGCCAGCAGTACCCTAACAGCAGCCAAAAACATTCAGTACTTC. This chain links TRBV12-3 or TRBV12-4 with TRBJ2-4, with D uncertain. V lost 5 bases and J 0 bases, leaving 11 bases between the germline ends. The CDR3 runs 15 residues.

The rearrangement joins TRBV5-1 to TRBJ1-1, with TRBD1 matching 7 bases. CDR1 is SGHRS and CDR2 is YFSETQ in the germline V gene. The CDR3 extends over 13 amino acids. The V segment lost 0 bases and the J segment 8 bases; nucleotides outside the gene matches: 4. As DNA, the CDR3 is TGCGCCAGCAGCTTGGAAGGGGGCTGGGAAGCTTTCTTT. Its protein product is CASSLEGGWEAFF.

This clonotype turned up a few times. V and J are TRBV21-1 and TRBJ1-3; the D call in the table, TRBD1, was not verified against the DNA. TRBV21-1 is tagged as a pseudogene. This CDR3 contains 16 residues. CDR3 DNA sequence: TGTGCCAGCAGCAAAGTCTGGGGGGACTCTGGAAACACCATATATTTT. Translating gives CASSKVWGDSGNTIYF.

This clonotype has a handful of counts. The chain uses TRBV15 and TRBJ2-5; D tentatively reads TRBD1 or TRBD2 (5 bases each). The germline V and J ends were trimmed by 0 bases and 5 bases, with 10 bases remaining between them. The CDR3 contains 14 residues. The V gene's germline CDR1 is LNHNV and CDR2 YYDKDF (reference sequence). CDR3 sequence reads: CATSRDRGAETQYF. The CDR3 nucleotides read TGTGCCACCAGCAGAGATCGGGGCGCGGAGACCCAGTACTTC.

This clonotype occurred a few times. This chain joins TRBV7-2 and TRBJ2-5; a possible D gene is TRBD1 (6 bases). CDR3 length equals 15 residues. Germline assignment: CDR1 SGHTA and CDR2 FQGNSA. Deletions cut 5 bases from V and 3 bases from J, with 16 bases between. The CDR3 here is CASSPSSAGEETQYF. The CDR3 DNA reads TGTGCCAGCAGCCCCTCCTCGGCAGGGGAAGAGACCCAGTACTTC.

The V gene is TRBV6-5, the J gene TRBJ2-2, with D perhaps matching TRBD1 (5 bases). CDR1 and CDR2 (germline): MNHEY, SVGAGI. The length of the CDR3 is 12 residues. V lost 8 bases to trimming and J lost 6 bases, with 10 bases between them. CDR3 region: CASRRAPGELFF. The CDR3 nucleotides read TGTGCCAGCCGCAGGGCCCCCGGGGAGCTGTTTTTT.

Only a few counts were recorded for this clonotype. The rearrangement links TRBV6-2 or TRBV6-3 to TRBJ2-7, with D unresolved. The CDR3 totals 11 residues. Trimming cost V 6 bases and J 7 bases, with 10 bases left between them. Germline V gene sequence: CDR1 MNHEY, CDR2 SVGEGT. In DNA form, the CDR3 reads TGTGCCAGCAGGGGGATAAGGGAGCAGTACGTC. Translated: CASRGIREQYV.

V is TRBV15 and J is TRBJ1-2; D unresolved. From germline, CDR1 is LNHNV and CDR2 YYDKDF (reference sequence). V was shortened by 4 bases and J by 5 bases, with 11 bases between the two germline ends. This CDR3 spans 13 amino acids. The CDR3 here is CATSIEGGYGYTF. CDR3 sequence (DNA): TGTGCCACCAGCATCGAGGGAGGGTATGGCTACACCTTC.

This clonotype was seen only a few times. The chain employs TRBV12-3 or TRBV12-4 and TRBJ2-2, with D possibly being TRBD1 or TRBD2 (6 bases each). V gave up 6 bases and J gave up 0 bases, with 14 bases separating them. The CDR3 runs 16 residues. CDR3 loop: CASRENGGPNTGELFF. CDR3 sequence (DNA): TGTGCCAGCAGGGAAAACGGGGGCCCGAACACCGGGGAGCTGTTTTTT.